The entry below describes one TCR beta chain. Its antigen is undetermined. These data belong to a study of graft-versus-host responses after intestinal transplantation. Whole-study context: As for transplant type, recipients had multivisceral, liver-intestinal, or isolated intestinal grafts. The study gave all recipients anti-thymocyte globulin induction, then tacrolimus and steroids for 2 to 3 years.

Overall study results and limits: Declining HvG levels early post-transplant were linked to peak circulating GvH clone levels. Recipient marrow harbored GvH clones, some of which surfaced first in ileum or blood.

Repertoires were generated with immunoSEQ multiplex PCR, while TCRdb's copy carries only in-frame clones and drops some. In the table there are about 9,800 clones, approximately 81% of which are singletons. Graft specimens yielded both intraepithelial and lamina propria lymphocytes. V was shortened by 3 bases and J by 0 bases, with 13 bases between the two germline ends. The germline V gene has CDR1 SGHNT and CDR2 YYREEE (reference sequence). The CDR3 consists of 16 residues. This clonotype originated in a human patient who received an intestinal transplant, so some T cells may come from the graft donor. This material consisted of ileum tissue, taken 500 to 550 days after intestinal transplant. The chain combines TRBV5-4 with TRBJ2-1; weak D call: TRBD1 (6 bases). CDR3 in amino acids: CASSSGIGGSYNEQFF. CDR3 DNA: TGTGCCAGCAGCTCGGGAATAGGGGGCTCCTACAATGAGCAGTTCTTC.